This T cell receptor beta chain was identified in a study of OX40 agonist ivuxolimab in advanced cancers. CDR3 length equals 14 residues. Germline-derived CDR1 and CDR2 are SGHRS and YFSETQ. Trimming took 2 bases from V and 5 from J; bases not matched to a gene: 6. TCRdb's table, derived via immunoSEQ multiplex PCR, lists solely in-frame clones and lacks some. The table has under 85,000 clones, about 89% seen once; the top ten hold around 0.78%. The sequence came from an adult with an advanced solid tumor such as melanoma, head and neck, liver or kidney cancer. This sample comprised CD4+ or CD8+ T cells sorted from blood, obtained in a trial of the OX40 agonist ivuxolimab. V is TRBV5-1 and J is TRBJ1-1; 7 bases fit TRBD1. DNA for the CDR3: TGCGCCAGCAGCTTTACAGGGGACGGGACTGAAGCTTTCTTT. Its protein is CASSFTGDGTEAFF.